The 3 T cell receptor beta chains below come from one sample, sequenced in a study of blood T cell repertoires in COVID-19. The assay was immunoSEQ multiplex PCR, and TCRdb's table has in-frame clones only and misses some. The sample gives around 260,000 clones, 86% of which show up once; under 3.5% is in the top ten. The specimen was peripheral blood. The receptor set was obtained from a woman aged 25-40 years with active or convalescent COVID-19.

This clone has a single count. The chain couples TRBV2 to TRBJ2-3; 13 nucleotides match TRBD2. This CDR3 has 16 amino acids. V was clipped by 7 bases and J by 2 bases; unmatched bases: 6. CDR1 SNHLY and CDR2 FYNNEI come from the germline V gene. The CDR3 loop reads CASTGLAGVPTDTQYF. CDR3 DNA sequence: TGTGCCAGCACCGGACTAGCGGGGGTACCCACAGATACGCAGTATTTT.

This sequence joins TRBV28 and TRBJ1-2, with D perhaps matching TRBD1 (6 bases). V lost 2 bases to trimming and J lost 3 bases, with 13 bases between them. There are 15 residues in the CDR3. Per the germline V gene, CDR1 is MDHEN and CDR2 is SYDVKM. The CDR3 spells CASSLRQVAYYGYTF. DNA of the CDR3: TGTGCCAGCAGTTTAAGACAGGTGGCATACTATGGCTACACCTTC.

In its sample, this clone was seen once. The chain links TRBV19 to TRBJ1-6; D gene uncertain. Trimming pared 6 bases from V and 9 bases from J, leaving 18 bases between. Germline loops: CDR1 LNHDA, CDR2 SQIVND (reference sequence). The CDR3 length is 15 residues. The CDR3 DNA sequence: TGTGCCAGTAGCGAGGCCGCTACAAGAGGTTCACCCCTCCACTTT. Amino acid sequence: CASSEAATRGSPLHF.